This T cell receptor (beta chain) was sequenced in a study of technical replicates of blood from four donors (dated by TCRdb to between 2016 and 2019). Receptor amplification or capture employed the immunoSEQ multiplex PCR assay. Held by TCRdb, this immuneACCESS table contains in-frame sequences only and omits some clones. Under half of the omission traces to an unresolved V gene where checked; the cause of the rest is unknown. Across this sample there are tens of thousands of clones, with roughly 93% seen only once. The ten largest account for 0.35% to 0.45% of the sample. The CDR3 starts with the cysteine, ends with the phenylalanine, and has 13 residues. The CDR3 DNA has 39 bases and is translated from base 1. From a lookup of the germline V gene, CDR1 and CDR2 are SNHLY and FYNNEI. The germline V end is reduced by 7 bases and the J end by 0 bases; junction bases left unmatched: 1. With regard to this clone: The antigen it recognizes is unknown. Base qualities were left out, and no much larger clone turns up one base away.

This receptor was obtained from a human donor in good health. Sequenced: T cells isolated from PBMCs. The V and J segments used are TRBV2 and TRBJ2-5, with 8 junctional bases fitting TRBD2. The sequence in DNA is TGTGCCAGCACTAGCGGGTACCAAGAGACCCAGTACTTC. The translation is CASTSGYQETQYF.